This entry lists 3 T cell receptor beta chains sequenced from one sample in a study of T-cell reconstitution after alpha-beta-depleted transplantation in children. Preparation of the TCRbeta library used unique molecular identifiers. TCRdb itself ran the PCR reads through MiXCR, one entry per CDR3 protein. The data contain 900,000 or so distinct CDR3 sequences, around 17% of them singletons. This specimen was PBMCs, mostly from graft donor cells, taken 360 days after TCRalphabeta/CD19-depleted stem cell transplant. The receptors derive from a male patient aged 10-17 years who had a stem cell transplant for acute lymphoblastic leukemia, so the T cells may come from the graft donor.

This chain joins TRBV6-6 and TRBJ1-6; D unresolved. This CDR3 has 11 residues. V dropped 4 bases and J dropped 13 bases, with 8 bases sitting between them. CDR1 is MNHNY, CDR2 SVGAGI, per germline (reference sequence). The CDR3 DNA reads TGTGCCAGCAGTTTTTCGACGCCCCTCCACTTT. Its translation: CASSFSTPLHF.

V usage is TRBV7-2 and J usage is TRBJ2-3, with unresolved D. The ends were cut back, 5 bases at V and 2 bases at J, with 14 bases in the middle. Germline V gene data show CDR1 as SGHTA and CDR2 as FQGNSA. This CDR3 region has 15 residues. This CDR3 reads CASSKMAGDTDTQYF. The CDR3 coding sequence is TGTGCCAGCAGCAAGATGGCAGGAGACACAGATACGCAGTATTTT.

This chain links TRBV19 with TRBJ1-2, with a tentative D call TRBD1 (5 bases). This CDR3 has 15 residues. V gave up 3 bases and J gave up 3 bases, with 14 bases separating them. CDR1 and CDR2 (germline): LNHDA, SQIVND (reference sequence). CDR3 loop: CASSIPGYRHYGYTF. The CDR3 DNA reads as TGTGCCAGTAGTATCCCAGGGTACCGGCACTATGGCTACACCTTC.